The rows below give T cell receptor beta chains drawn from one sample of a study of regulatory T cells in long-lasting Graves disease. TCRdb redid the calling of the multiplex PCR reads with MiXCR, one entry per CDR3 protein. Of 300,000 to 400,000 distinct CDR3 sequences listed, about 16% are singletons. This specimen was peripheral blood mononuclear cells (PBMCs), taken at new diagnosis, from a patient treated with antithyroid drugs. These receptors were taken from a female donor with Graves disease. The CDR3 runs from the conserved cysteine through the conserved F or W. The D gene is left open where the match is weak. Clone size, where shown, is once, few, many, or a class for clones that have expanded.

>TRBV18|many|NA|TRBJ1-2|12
CASSPRQDGYTF
TGTGCCAGCTCACCAAGACAGGATGGCTACACCTTC
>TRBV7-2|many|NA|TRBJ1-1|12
CASSMTPWEAFF
TGTGCCAGCAGCATGACCCCGTGGGAAGCTTTCTTT
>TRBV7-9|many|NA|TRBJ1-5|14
CASSSGAGNQPQHF
TGTGCCAGCAGCTCCGGAGCGGGCAATCAGCCCCAGCATTTT
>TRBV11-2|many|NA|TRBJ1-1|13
CASSTTENTEAFF
TGTGCCAGCAGCACGACAGAAAACACTGAAGCTTTCTTT
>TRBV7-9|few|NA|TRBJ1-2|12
CASSFRETGYTF
TGTGCCAGCAGCTTCAGGGAAACTGGCTACACCTTC
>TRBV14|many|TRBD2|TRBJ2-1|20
CASSQDLAGGLLPTYNEQFF
TGTGCCAGCAGCCAAGACCTAGCGGGAGGGTTACTCCCTACCTACAATGAGCAGTTCTTC
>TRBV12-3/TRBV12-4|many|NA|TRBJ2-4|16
CASSPTGSSAKNIQYF
TGTGCCAGCAGTCCCACAGGGAGCTCAGCCAAAAACATTCAGTACTTC
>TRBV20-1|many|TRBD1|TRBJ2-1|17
CSARVLSGQGAANEQFF
TGCAGTGCTAGAGTCCTCTCGGGACAGGGGGCCGCCAATGAGCAGTTCTTC
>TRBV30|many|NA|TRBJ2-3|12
CAWSVVADTQYF
TGTGCCTGGAGTGTAGTGGCAGATACGCAGTATTTT
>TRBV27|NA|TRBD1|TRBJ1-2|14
CAGSEGAANYGYTF
TGTGCCGGCAGTGAGGGGGCAGCCAACTATGGCTACACCTTC
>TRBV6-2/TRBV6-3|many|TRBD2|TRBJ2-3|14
CASSYGRATDTQYF
TGTGCCAGCAGTTACGGGAGGGCCACAGATACGCAGTATTTT
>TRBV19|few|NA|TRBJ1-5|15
CASKVAHPVNQPQHF
TGTGCCAGTAAGGTGGCGCACCCGGTGAATCAGCCCCAGCATTTT
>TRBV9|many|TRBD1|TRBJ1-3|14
CASSPSDRVNTIYF
TGTGCCAGCAGCCCTTCCGACAGGGTAAACACCATATATTTT
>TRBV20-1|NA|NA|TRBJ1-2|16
CSARDSRSASLYGYTF
TGCAGTGCTAGAGATTCTAGGTCCGCCTCACTCTATGGCTACACCTTC
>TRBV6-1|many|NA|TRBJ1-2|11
CASSEVSGYTF
TGTGCCAGCAGTGAAGTTTCTGGCTACACCTTC
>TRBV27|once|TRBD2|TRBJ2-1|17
CASSFSGTSASYNEQFF
TGTGCCAGCAGTTTTTCAGGGACTAGCGCCTCCTACAATGAGCAGTTCTTC
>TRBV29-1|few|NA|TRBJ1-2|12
CSVTGPQATLTF
TGCAGCGTTACAGGGCCCCAAGCAACATTGACCTTC
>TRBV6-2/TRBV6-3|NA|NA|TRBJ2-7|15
CASSYSWREGYEQYF
TGTGCCAGCAGTTACTCGTGGAGGGAAGGGTACGAGCAGTACTTC
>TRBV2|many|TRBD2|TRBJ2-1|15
CASKTLAGAMNEQFF
TGTGCCAGCAAGACACTAGCGGGCGCCATGAATGAGCAGTTCTTC
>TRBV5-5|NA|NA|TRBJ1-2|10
CASSLGGYTF
TGTGCCAGCAGCTTAGGCGGCTACACCTTC
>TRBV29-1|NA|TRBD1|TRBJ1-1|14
CSGGTGFMNTEAFF
TGCAGCGGGGGGACAGGCTTTATGAACACTGAAGCTTTCTTT
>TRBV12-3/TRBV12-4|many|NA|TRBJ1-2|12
CASSSNLYGYTF
TGTGCCAGCAGTTCTAACTTGTATGGCTACACCTTC
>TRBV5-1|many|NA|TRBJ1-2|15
CASSLRGADNYGYTF
TGCGCCAGCAGCTTGAGAGGGGCCGATAACTATGGCTACACCTTC
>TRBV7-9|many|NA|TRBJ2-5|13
CASCSDVQETQYF
TGTGCCAGCTGTTCGGACGTTCAAGAGACCCAGTACTTC
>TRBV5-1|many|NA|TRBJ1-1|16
CASSLGVPGIVTEAFF
TGCGCCAGCAGCTTGGGGGTCCCAGGGATAGTTACTGAAGCTTTCTTT
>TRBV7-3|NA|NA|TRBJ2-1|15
CASSLSRVAYNEQFF
TGTGCCAGCAGCTTAAGTCGGGTGGCCTACAATGAGCAGTTCTTC
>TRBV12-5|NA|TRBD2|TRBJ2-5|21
CASGLVPGLAGGNNFQETQYF
TGTGCTAGTGGTTTGGTTCCGGGACTAGCGGGGGGGAACAATTTTCAAGAGACCCAGTACTTC
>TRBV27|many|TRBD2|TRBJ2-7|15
CASSLKREGGYEQYF
TGTGCCAGCAGTCTTAAGCGGGAGGGCGGCTACGAGCAGTACTTC
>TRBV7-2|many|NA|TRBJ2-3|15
CASRAVRHSTDTQYF
TGTGCCAGCAGAGCCGTGAGACACAGCACAGATACGCAGTATTTT
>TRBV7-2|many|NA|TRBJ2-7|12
CASSALGSEQYF
TGTGCCAGCAGCGCCCTCGGAAGCGAGCAGTACTTC
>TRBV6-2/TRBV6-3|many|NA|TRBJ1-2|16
CASRPGGGRPLYGYTF
TGTGCCAGCAGACCCGGGGGGGGACGCCCCCTCTATGGCTACACCTTC
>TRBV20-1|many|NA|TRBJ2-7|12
CSASTGSYEQYF
TGCAGTGCGTCGACAGGCTCCTACGAGCAGTACTTC
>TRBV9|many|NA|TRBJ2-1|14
CASSVDRGKTEQFF
TGTGCCAGCAGCGTAGACCGGGGGAAGACAGAGCAGTTCTTC
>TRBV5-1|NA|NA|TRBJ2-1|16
CASSLGQGFTYNEQFF
TGCGCCAGCAGCTTGGGCCAGGGATTCACCTACAATGAGCAGTTCTTC
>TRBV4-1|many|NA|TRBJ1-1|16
CASSQDRWQGNTEAFF
TGCGCCAGCAGCCAAGATCGTTGGCAGGGGAACACTGAAGCTTTCTTT
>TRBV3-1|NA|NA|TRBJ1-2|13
CASSQDPGTGYTF
TGTGCCAGCAGCCAAGACCCCGGGACTGGCTACACCTTC
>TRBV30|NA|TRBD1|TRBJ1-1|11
CAWEMTGEAFF
TGTGCCTGGGAAATGACAGGGGAAGCTTTCTTT
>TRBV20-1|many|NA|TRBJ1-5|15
CSARDPFRGNQPQHF
TGCAGTGCTAGAGATCCCTTCAGGGGCAATCAGCCCCAGCATTTT
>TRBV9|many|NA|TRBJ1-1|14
CASSVVDRNTEAFF
TGTGCCAGCAGCGTAGTTGACAGAAACACTGAAGCTTTCTTT
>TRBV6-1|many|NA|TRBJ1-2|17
CASSLHWASSMPYGYTF
TGTGCCAGCAGCCTCCACTGGGCCTCCTCTATGCCTTATGGCTACACCTTC
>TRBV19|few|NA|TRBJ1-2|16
CASFGHPPLSDYGYTF
TGTGCCAGTTTTGGACACCCCCCACTCTCTGACTATGGCTACACCTTC